The next 29 T cell receptor beta chains were all read from a single sample in a study of blood T cell repertoires in COVID-19 (TCRdb year 2020). Libraries were constructed by the immunoSEQ multiplex PCR assay. TCRdb limited this immuneACCESS table to in-frame rearrangements with V and J called. A share of clones is missing; checked studies link under half to unresolved V genes, and the rest is unexplained. Within this sample are roughly 140,000 clones, with about 88% of them counted one time only. The ten largest make up roughly 2% of the sample. The sequenced sample was peripheral blood. The receptors come from a human donor in a cohort sampled during active COVID-19.

This rearrangement joins TRBV19 to TRBJ2-5; D is possibly TRBD1 (5 bases). The CDR3 is 15 residues long. The germline gives CDR1 LNHDA, CDR2 SQIVND (reference sequence). V shed 5 bases and J shed 5 bases, with 18 bases lying between them. CDR3 nucleotide sequence: TGTGCCAGTAGTCCCAGACAGACTGGTGGGGAGACCCAGTACTTC. It yields the protein CASSPRQTGGETQYF. Full variable domain (missing parts from reference TRBV19 and TRBJ2-5): DGGITQSPKYLFRKEGQNVTLSCEQNLNHDAMYWYRQDPGQGLRLIYYSQIVNDFQKGDIAEGYSVSREKKESFPLTVTSAQKNPTAFYLCASSPRQTGGETQYFGPGTRLLVL.

V gene TRBV3-1 (or the pseudogene TRBV3-2) combines with J gene TRBJ2-6, with a possible D match to TRBD2 (7 bases). CDR1 is LGHDT, CDR2 YNNKEL, per germline (reference sequence). Trimming removed 0 bases from V and 2 bases from J, with 11 bases in between. The CDR3 consists of 17 residues. This CDR3 reads CASSQDVGGAGANVLTF. The CDR3 DNA follows: TGTGCCAGCAGCCAAGATGTAGGGGGGGCTGGGGCCAACGTCCTGACTTTC.

The chain carries TRBV28 and TRBJ1-1; D might be TRBD1 (6 bases). Germline V CDR1 and CDR2: MDHEN, SYDVKM. The CDR3 has 17 amino acids. V gave up 4 bases and J gave up 3 bases, with 21 bases separating them. The chain's CDR3 is CASSWWGQGRRDTEAFF. The CDR3 nucleotides are TGTGCCAGCAGTTGGTGGGGGCAGGGGCGAAGGGACACTGAAGCTTTCTTT.

J is TRBJ2-5 and V is TRBV6-2 or TRBV6-3, with 8 bases lining up with TRBD1. Trimming removed 6 bases from V and 4 bases from J; junction bases left unmatched: 13. Germline loops: CDR1 MNHEY, CDR2 SVGEGT. The CDR3 is 16 amino acids. The CDR3 coding sequence is TGTGCCAGCAGCCGTAGCCCTGGACAGGGAAGAGAGACCCAGTACTTC. Amino acid sequence: CASSRSPGQGRETQYF.

This clone was observed once. The gene calls are TRBV11-2 and TRBJ2-3; TRBD2 aligns across 9 bases. Germline V gene data show CDR1 as SGHAT and CDR2 as FQNNGV. The CDR3 contains 15 residues. The V and J ends lost 4 bases and 4 bases, in that order; junction bases with no gene match: 6. The CDR3 sequence is CASSSNAGGPDTQYF. The CDR3 DNA reads TGTGCCAGCAGCTCGAACGCGGGAGGGCCAGATACGCAGTATTTT.

The chain carries TRBV14 and TRBJ2-7; 8 nucleotides line up with TRBD2. CDR1 and CDR2 (germline): SGHDN, FVKESK. The CDR3 runs 14 residues. After removal of 4 bases from V and 2 bases from J, the junction contained 4 bases not matched to a gene. CDR3 in amino acids: CASSLGGAAYEQYF. In DNA form, the CDR3 reads TGTGCCAGCAGCCTCGGGGGGGCAGCCTACGAGCAGTACTTC.

The V gene is TRBV5-5, the J gene TRBJ2-7, with a weak D call TRBD2 (5 bases). V gave up 0 bases and J gave up 2 bases, with 18 bases separating them. Germline CDR1 reads SGHKS; CDR2 reads YYEKEE (reference sequence). The CDR3 has 17 residues. CDR3 sequence: CASSLVGAADTTYEQYF. As DNA, the CDR3 is TGTGCCAGCAGCTTGGTAGGAGCGGCAGATACTACCTACGAGCAGTACTTC. Combining the CDR3 with reference TRBV5-5 and TRBJ2-7 gives the whole variable domain DAGVTQSPTHLIKTRGQQVTLRCSPISGHKSVSWYQQVLGQGPQFIFQYYEKEERGRGNFPDRFSARQFPNYSSELNVNALLLGDSALYLCASSLVGAADTTYEQYFGPGTRLTVT.

This sequence joins TRBV30 and TRBJ1-5; D remains unclear. The CDR3 has 15 amino acids. CDR1 is GTSNPN and CDR2 is SVGIG in the germline V gene (reference sequence). Trimming pared 0 bases from V and 3 bases from J, leaving 12 bases between. This chain's CDR3 is CAWSVGEWDNQPQHF. The CDR3 nucleotides are TGTGCCTGGAGTGTCGGGGAGTGGGACAATCAGCCCCAGCATTTT.

The chain is built from TRBV7-2 and TRBJ2-1; 9 bases align to TRBD1. The CDR3 covers 15 residues. Trimming at V came to 5 bases and at J to 8 bases, leaving 10 bases not matched to a gene. Per the germline V gene, CDR1 is SGHTA and CDR2 is FQGNSA. The CDR3 protein is CASSADRGPTDEQFF. In DNA form, the CDR3 reads TGTGCCAGCAGCGCGGACAGGGGTCCCACGGATGAGCAGTTCTTC. The variable domain in full, completed from reference TRBV7-2 and TRBJ2-1, reads GAGVSQSPSNKVTEKGKDVELRCDPISGHTALYWYRQSLGQGLEFLIYFQGNSAPDKSGLPSDRFSAERTGGSVSTLTIQRTQQEDSAVYLCASSADRGPTDEQFFGPGTRLTVL.

The gene calls are TRBV7-8 and TRBJ1-2, with a weak D call TRBD1 (5 bases). V was cut by 4 bases and J by 1 base, with 10 bases left in between. The CDR3 has 14 amino acids. Germline V CDR1 and CDR2: SGHVS, FQNEAQ. CDR3 in amino acids: CASSWYRSNYGYTF. CDR3 in DNA: TGTGCCAGCAGCTGGTACAGGAGTAACTATGGCTACACCTTC.

The chain employs TRBV6-2 or TRBV6-3 and TRBJ2-7; D is unclear. The germline V gene has CDR1 MNHEY and CDR2 SVGEGT. This CDR3 has 14 residues. The germline V and J ends were trimmed by 6 bases and 2 bases, with 14 bases remaining between them. CDR3 nucleotides: TGTGCCAGCAGCAATGGCCAGTTACCCTACGAGCAGTACTTC. This encodes CASSNGQLPYEQYF.

The J gene is TRBJ2-7, the V gene TRBV30, with 10 bases identical to TRBD2. The CDR3 has 15 residues. The germline gives CDR1 GTSNPN, CDR2 SVGIG (reference sequence). Losses at the gene ends were 3 bases for V and 5 bases for J; bases not matched to a gene: 10. The CDR3 protein is CAWSAGLAGVNEQYF. CDR3 coding DNA: TGTGCCTGGAGCGCTGGGCTAGCGGGAGTGAACGAGCAGTACTTC.

The chain combines TRBV18 with TRBJ2-7; D is ambiguous. The CDR3 runs 14 residues. Trimming left V 0 bases short and J 2 bases short, with 8 bases between. Germline CDR1 is KGHSH and CDR2 is LQKENI. This chain's CDR3 is CASSPPGLAYEQYF. DNA of the CDR3: TGTGCCAGCTCACCACCAGGCCTAGCCTACGAGCAGTACTTC.

This rearrangement joins TRBV19 to TRBJ2-3; 9 positions match TRBD1. Germline CDR1 reads LNHDA; CDR2 reads SQIVND (reference sequence). Unmatched junction bases numbered 7, after V lost 5 bases and J lost 1 base. There are 16 residues in the CDR3. The CDR3 here is CASSPRTGVGTDTQYF. The CDR3 DNA is TGTGCCAGTAGTCCCAGGACAGGGGTGGGCACAGATACGCAGTATTTT.

This clone was picked up a small number of times. The chain is built from TRBV27 and TRBJ2-1, with a possible D match to TRBD2 (6 bases). The CDR3 runs 14 residues. The V end lost 7 bases, the J end lost 4 bases, and 14 bases lay between the germline ends. In germline, CDR1 is MNHEY, CDR2 SMNVEV (reference sequence). The DNA for the CDR3 is TGTGCCAGCACGACTAGAGCCCTTTACAATGAGCAGTTCTTC. It translates to CASTTRALYNEQFF.

This chain links TRBV7-9 with TRBJ2-7; TRBD1 agrees at 9 bases. The CDR3 has 13 amino acids. Germline values: CDR1 SEHNR, CDR2 FQNEAQ (reference sequence). Unmatched junction bases numbered 1, after V lost 5 bases and J lost 2 bases. The CDR3 DNA reads TGTGCCAGCAGCCGACAGGGGGCCTACGAGCAGTACTTC. This codes for CASSRQGAYEQYF.

V usage is TRBV5-1 and J usage is TRBJ1-5; 7 positions match TRBD1. Germline V gives CDR1 SGHRS, CDR2 YFSETQ. V lost 0 bases to trimming and J lost 3 bases; unmatched junction nucleotides: 3. This CDR3 is built from 15 residues. The DNA for the CDR3 is TGCGCCAGCAGCTTGGCCGGACAGGCCAATCAGCCCCAGCATTTT. Its translation is CASSLAGQANQPQHF.

This clone was found a few times. The rearrangement links TRBV7-2 to TRBJ1-1; D gene uncertain. Trimming shortened V by 1 base and J by 0 bases, and 12 bases separated the two germline ends. Per the germline V gene, CDR1 is SGHTA and CDR2 is FQGNSA. The CDR3 covers 16 residues. The CDR3 region is CASSLGAGLMNTEAFF. The DNA of the CDR3 is TGTGCCAGCAGCTTAGGGGCAGGCCTCATGAACACTGAAGCTTTCTTT. Full variable domain (missing parts from reference TRBV7-2 and TRBJ1-1): GAGVSQSPSNKVTEKGKDVELRCDPISGHTALYWYRQSLGQGLEFLIYFQGNSAPDKSGLPSDRFSAERTGGSVSTLTIQRTQQEDSAVYLCASSLGAGLMNTEAFFGQGTRLTVV.

The CDR3 region is CASSFALGANVLTF. The DNA of the CDR3 is TGTGCCAGCAGCTTCGCACTAGGGGCCAACGTCCTGACTTTC. The chain uses TRBV7-9 and TRBJ2-6; D remains unclear. Germline assignment: CDR1 SEHNR and CDR2 FQNEAQ (reference sequence). The CDR3 totals 14 residues. Trimming left V 3 bases short and J 4 bases short, with 7 bases between.

The V call is TRBV5-1, the J call TRBJ1-2; D gene ambiguous. The CDR3 contains 13 residues. The germline V gene has CDR1 SGHRS and CDR2 YFSETQ. V dropped 3 bases and J dropped 4 bases, with 10 bases sitting between them. The CDR3 reads CASSSSTGYGYTF. The DNA of the CDR3 is TGCGCCAGCAGCTCATCAACCGGCTATGGCTACACCTTC.

V gene TRBV5-1 combines with J gene TRBJ2-3; a possible D gene is TRBD2 (7 bases). From germline, CDR1 is SGHRS and CDR2 YFSETQ. The CDR3 is 15 residues long. The ends were cut back, 2 bases at V and 4 bases at J, with 14 bases in the middle. CDR3 DNA: TGCGCCAGCAGCTTAGGGGGGGTCGGACCAGATACGCAGTATTTT. Translation gives CASSLGGVGPDTQYF.

This clone was observed a handful of times. The chain is built from TRBV5-4 and TRBJ2-7; 8 bases align to TRBD2. Germline loops: CDR1 SGHNT, CDR2 YYREEE (reference sequence). The CDR3 extends over 15 amino acids. V lost 4 bases, J lost 0 bases, and 6 bases stayed unmatched. In nucleotides, the CDR3 is TGTGCCAGCAGCGTGACTAGCGCCTTCTCCTACGAGCAGTACTTC. This codes for CASSVTSAFSYEQYF.

This clone occurred once. The chain uses TRBV9 and TRBJ2-1, with D perhaps TRBD1 (6 bases). The germline V and J ends were trimmed by 4 bases and 12 bases, with 14 bases remaining between them. The CDR3 extends over 12 amino acids. CDR1 and CDR2 (germline): SGDLS, YYNGEE. Here the CDR3 reads CASSTRVGAQFF. CDR3 in DNA: TGTGCCAGCAGCACTCGGGTGGGGGCGCAGTTCTTC.

V gene TRBV18 combines with J gene TRBJ1-5; 9 positions agree with TRBD1. This CDR3 has 16 amino acids. Per germline, CDR1 KGHSH and CDR2 LQKENI. Losses at the gene ends were 3 bases for V and 6 bases for J; bases not matched to a gene: 9. DNA for the CDR3: TGTGCCAGCTCACCCGAGACAGGGGGTCGTAGTCAGCCCCAGCATTTT. This translates into CASSPETGGRSQPQHF.

This clone came up a few times. J is TRBJ2-3 and V is TRBV30; D possibly corresponds to TRBD1 (7 bases). The V end lost 5 bases, the J end lost 0 bases, and 12 bases lay between the germline ends. The germline V gene encodes CDR1 GTSNPN and CDR2 SVGIG (reference sequence). This CDR3 is 14 amino acids long. The CDR3: CAWQQGTSTDTQYF. Here the CDR3 DNA reads TGTGCCTGGCAACAGGGGACTAGCACAGATACGCAGTATTTT.

CDR3 sequence reads: CASTSGGFSEKLFF. The DNA of the CDR3 is TGTGCCAGCACCTCGGGAGGATTTAGTGAAAAACTGTTTTTT. The V and J genes are TRBV27 and TRBJ1-4; D is uncertain. The CDR3 sequence is 14 residues long. V was clipped by 7 bases and J by 7 bases, with 16 bases between them. Germline loops: CDR1 MNHEY, CDR2 SMNVEV (reference sequence). Looking up the rest from reference TRBV27 and TRBJ1-4 gives the full variable domain: EAQVTQNPRYLITVTGKKLTVTCSQNMNHEYMSWYRQDPGLGLRQIYYSMNVEVTDKGDVPEGYKVSRKEKRNFPLILESPSPNQTSLYFCASTSGGFSEKLFFGSGTQLSVL.

This chain joins TRBV2 and TRBJ1-3; D may be TRBD1 (5 bases). CDR3 size: 16 residues. V was clipped by 1 base and J by 1 base, with 11 bases between them. Looked up from germline, CDR1 is SNHLY and CDR2 is FYNNEI. CDR3 DNA: TGTGCCAGCAGTGAAGGCGGTCAGGGATCTGGAAACACCATATATTTT. This codes for CASSEGGQGSGNTIYF.

This clone was seen a few times. The genes are TRBV27 and TRBJ1-1; D may be TRBD1 (5 bases). The CDR3 runs 15 residues. V lost 4 bases and J lost 1, with 13 bases in between. The germline V gene has CDR1 MNHEY and CDR2 SMNVEV (reference sequence). Here the CDR3 reads CASSSITQGNTEAFF. The DNA of the CDR3 is TGTGCCAGCAGTTCCATAACTCAGGGGAACACTGAAGCTTTCTTT.

This chain uses TRBV19 with TRBJ2-1; 7 bases align to TRBD2. Per the germline V gene, CDR1 is LNHDA and CDR2 is SQIVND (reference sequence). The CDR3 is 15 amino acids. V lost 4 bases and J lost 6; bases outside the gene matches: 9. The DNA of the CDR3 is TGTGCCAGTAGTAACCGGGGAGGGCCCACCAATGAGCAGTTCTTC. This sequence encodes CASSNRGGPTNEQFF.